This TCR beta chain was captured by sequencing in a study of blood T cell repertoires in COVID-19. Study-wide context: COVID-19 samples, acute and convalescent, were from the United States, Italy and Spain. PBMCs, B-cell-depleted T cells, or T cells provided the cDNA or gDNA that made up the material.

Method: immunoSEQ multiplex PCR; TCRdb's copy keeps in-frame clones and lacks some. Here the sample spans 200,000 to 300,000 clones, less than 90% being singletons. The CDR3 consists of 13 residues. V was trimmed by 5 bases and J by 7 bases, leaving 14 bases between them. Germline V gene lookup returns CDR1 SGHTA and CDR2 FQGNSA. The source of this sequence is a man aged 25-40 years with active or convalescent COVID-19. The specimen was peripheral blood. The V gene is TRBV7-2, the J gene TRBJ1-2; D not resolved. The CDR3 coding sequence is TGTGCCAGCAGCCGACGGGCAGAGGGTGGCTACACCTTC. This sequence encodes CASSRRAEGGYTF.